This TCR beta chain appears in the sequencing data of a study of T cells in localized non-small cell lung cancer. Libraries were prepared by immunoSEQ multiplex PCR; TCRdb keeps only in-frame clonotypes and omits some of them. The table has more than 50,000 clones, about 80% seen once. The CDR3 contains 13 residues. V lost 5 bases and J lost 7, with 14 bases in between. Germline V gives CDR1 SGHTA, CDR2 FQGNSA. Specimen: peripheral blood, collected before any cancer treatment. The rearrangement joins TRBV7-2 to TRBJ1-1, with a tentative D call TRBD1 (6 bases). The TCR originated in a female donor over 55 with stage II squamous cell lung carcinoma. The DNA for the CDR3 is TGTGCCAGCAGCCTCAGGACGACAGGTGAAGCTTTCTTT. Translation gives CASSLRTTGEAFF.